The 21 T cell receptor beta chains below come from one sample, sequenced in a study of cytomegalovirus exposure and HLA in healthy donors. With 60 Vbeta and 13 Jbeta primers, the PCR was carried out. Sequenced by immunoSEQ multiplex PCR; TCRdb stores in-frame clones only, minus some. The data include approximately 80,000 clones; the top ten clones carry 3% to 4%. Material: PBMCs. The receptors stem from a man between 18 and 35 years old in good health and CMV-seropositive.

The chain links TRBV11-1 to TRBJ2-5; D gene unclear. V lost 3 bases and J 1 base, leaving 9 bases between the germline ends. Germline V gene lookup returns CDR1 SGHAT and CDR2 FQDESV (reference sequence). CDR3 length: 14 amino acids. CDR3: CASSLVRVQETQYF. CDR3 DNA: TGTGCCAGCAGCTTGGTCCGAGTCCAAGAGACCCAGTACTTC.

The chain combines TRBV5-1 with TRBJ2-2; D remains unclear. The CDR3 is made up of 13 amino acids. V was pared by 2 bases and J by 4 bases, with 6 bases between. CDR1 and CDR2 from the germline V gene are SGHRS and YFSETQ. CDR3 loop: CASSFVPTGELFF. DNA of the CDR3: TGCGCCAGCAGCTTCGTCCCCACCGGGGAGCTGTTTTTT.

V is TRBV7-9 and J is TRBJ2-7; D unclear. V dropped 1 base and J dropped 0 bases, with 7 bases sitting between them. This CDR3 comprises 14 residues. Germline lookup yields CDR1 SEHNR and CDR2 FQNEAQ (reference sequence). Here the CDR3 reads CASSLESVSYEQYF. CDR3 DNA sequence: TGTGCCAGCAGCTTAGAGTCAGTCTCCTACGAGCAGTACTTC. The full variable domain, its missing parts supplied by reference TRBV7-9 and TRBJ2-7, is DTGVSQNPRHKITKRGQNVTFRCDPISEHNRLYWYRQTLGQGPEFLTYFQNEAQLEKSRLLSDRFSAERPKGSFSTLEIQRTEQGDSAMYLCASSLESVSYEQYFGPGTRLTVT.

CDR3 residues: CASRGGGLSTDTQYF. In nucleotides, the CDR3 is TGTGCCAGCAGGGGCGGGGGTCTTAGCACAGATACGCAGTATTTT. The V gene is TRBV2, the J gene TRBJ2-3, with 7 bases fitting TRBD2. CDR1 and CDR2 (germline): SNHLY, FYNNEI. Trimming cost V 6 bases and J 0 bases; bases outside gene matches: 6. The length of the CDR3 is 15 residues. Looking up the rest from reference TRBV2 and TRBJ2-3 gives the full variable domain: EPEVTQTPSHQVTQMGQEVILRCVPISNHLYFYWYRQILGQKVEFLVSFYNNEISEKSEIFDDQFSVERPDGSNFTLKIRSTKLEDSAMYFCASRGGGLSTDTQYFGPGTRLTVL.

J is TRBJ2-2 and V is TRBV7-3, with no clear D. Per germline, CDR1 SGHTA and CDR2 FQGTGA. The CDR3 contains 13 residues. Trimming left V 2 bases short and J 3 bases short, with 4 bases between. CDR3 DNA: TGTGCCAGCAGCTTACCATACACCGGGGAGCTGTTTTTT. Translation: CASSLPYTGELFF. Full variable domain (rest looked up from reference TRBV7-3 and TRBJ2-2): GAGVSQTPSNKVTEKGKYVELRCDPISGHTALYWYRQSLGQGPEFLIYFQGTGAADDSGLPNDRFFAVRPEGSVSTLKIQRTERGDSAVYLCASSLPYTGELFFGEGSRLTVL.

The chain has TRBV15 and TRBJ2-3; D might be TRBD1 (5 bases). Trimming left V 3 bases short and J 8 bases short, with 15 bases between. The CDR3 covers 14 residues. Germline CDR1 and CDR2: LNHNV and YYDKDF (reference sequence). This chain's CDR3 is CATSRLDPRGTQYF. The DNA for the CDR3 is TGTGCCACCAGCAGGCTAGACCCTAGGGGTACGCAGTATTTT.

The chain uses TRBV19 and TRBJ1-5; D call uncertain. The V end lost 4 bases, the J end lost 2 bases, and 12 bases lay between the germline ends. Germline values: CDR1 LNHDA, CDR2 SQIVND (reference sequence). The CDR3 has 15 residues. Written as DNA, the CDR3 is TGTGCCAGTAGTAGGTCGAACGCGGGCAATCAGCCCCAGCATTTT. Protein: CASSRSNAGNQPQHF.

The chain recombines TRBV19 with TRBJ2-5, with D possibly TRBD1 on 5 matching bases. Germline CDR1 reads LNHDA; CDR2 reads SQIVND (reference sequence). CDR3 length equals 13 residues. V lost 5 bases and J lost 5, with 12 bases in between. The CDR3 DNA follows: TGTGCCAGTAGTCCACGACAGTGGGAGACCCAGTACTTC. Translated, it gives CASSPRQWETQYF.

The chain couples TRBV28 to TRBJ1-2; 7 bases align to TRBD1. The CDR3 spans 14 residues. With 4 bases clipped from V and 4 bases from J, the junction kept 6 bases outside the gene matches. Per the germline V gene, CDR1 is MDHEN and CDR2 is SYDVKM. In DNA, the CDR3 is TGTGCCAGCAGTTCAGGGGGGACAGTCTATGGCTACACCTTC. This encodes CASSSGGTVYGYTF.

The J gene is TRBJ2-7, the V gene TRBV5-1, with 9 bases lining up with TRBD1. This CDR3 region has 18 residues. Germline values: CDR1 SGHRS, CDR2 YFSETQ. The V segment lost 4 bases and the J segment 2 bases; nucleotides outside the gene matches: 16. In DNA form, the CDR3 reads TGCGCCAGCAGCCCCCTCGCCTTCGGGGACAGGGCCGCCTACGAGCAGTACTTC. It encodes CASSPLAFGDRAAYEQYF.

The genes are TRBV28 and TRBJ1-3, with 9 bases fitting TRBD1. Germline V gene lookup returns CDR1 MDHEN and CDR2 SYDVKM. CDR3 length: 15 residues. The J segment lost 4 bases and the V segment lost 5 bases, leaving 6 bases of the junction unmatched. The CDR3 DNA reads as TGTGCCAGCAGTCTACAGGGGGCTGGAGGAAACACCATATATTTT. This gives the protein CASSLQGAGGNTIYF.

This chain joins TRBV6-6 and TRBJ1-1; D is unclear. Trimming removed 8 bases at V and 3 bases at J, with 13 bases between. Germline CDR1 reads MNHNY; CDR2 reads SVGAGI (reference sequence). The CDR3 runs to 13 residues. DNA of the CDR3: TGTGCCAGCTCGCGAATGAGGGACACTGAAGCTTTCTTT. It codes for CASSRMRDTEAFF.

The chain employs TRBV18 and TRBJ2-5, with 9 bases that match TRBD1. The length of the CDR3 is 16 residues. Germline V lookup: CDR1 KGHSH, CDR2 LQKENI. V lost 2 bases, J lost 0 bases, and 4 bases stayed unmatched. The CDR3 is CASSPRDRGDQETQYF. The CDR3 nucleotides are TGTGCCAGCTCACCAAGAGACAGGGGGGACCAAGAGACCCAGTACTTC.

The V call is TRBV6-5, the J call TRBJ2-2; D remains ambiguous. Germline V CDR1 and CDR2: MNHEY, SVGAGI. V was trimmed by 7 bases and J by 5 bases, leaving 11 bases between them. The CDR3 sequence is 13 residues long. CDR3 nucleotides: TGTGCCAGCAAGACTCCGCCGACCGGGGAGCTGTTTTTT. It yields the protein CASKTPPTGELFF.

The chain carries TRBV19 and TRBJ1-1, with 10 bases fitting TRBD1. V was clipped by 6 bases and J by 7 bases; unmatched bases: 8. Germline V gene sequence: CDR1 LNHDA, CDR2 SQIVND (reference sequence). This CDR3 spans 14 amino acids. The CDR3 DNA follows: TGTGCCAGTAGGCGACAGGGGGCGTACGGTGAAGCTTTCTTT. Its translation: CASRRQGAYGEAFF.

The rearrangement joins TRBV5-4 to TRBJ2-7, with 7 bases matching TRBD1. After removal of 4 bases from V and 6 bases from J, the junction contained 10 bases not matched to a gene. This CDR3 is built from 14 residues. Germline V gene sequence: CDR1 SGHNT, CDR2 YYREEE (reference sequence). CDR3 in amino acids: CASSPPTGRAEQYF. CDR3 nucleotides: TGTGCCAGCAGCCCTCCGACAGGGCGCGCCGAGCAGTACTTC.

In nucleotides, the CDR3 is TGTGCCAGCAGCTGGAGACAGGCAACTAATGAAAAACTGTTTTTT. Protein sequence: CASSWRQATNEKLFF. This sequence joins TRBV5-6 and TRBJ1-4, with a possible D match to TRBD1 (6 bases). The germline V gene has CDR1 SGHDT and CDR2 YYEEEE. V lost 3 bases and J lost 0, with 9 bases in between. The CDR3 consists of 15 residues. The full variable domain, completed using reference TRBV5-6 and TRBJ1-4, is DAGVTQSPTHLIKTRGQQVTLRCSPKSGHDTVSWYQQALGQGPQFIFQYYEEEERQRGNFPDRFSGHQFPNYSSELNVNALLLGDSALYLCASSWRQATNEKLFFGSGTQLSVL.

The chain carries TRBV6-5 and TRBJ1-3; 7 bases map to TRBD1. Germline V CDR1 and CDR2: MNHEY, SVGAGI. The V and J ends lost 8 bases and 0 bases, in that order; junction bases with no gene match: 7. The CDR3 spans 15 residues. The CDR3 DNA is TGTGCCAGCTCACCCGACAGGGTCTCTGGAAACACCATATATTTT. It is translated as CASSPDRVSGNTIYF.

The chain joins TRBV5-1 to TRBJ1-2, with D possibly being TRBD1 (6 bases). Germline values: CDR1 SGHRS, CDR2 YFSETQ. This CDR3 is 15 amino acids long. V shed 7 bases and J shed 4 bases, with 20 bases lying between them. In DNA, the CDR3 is TGCGCCAGCGGCGGAGGGGGGGCGCAGGGCTATGGCTACACCTTC. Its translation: CASGGGGAQGYGYTF.

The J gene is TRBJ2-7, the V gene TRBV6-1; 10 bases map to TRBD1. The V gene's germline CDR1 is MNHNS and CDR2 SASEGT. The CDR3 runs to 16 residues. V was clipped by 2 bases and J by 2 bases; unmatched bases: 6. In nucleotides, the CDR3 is TGTGCCAGCAGTGAATCCTCCGGGACAGGGGCCTACGAGCAGTACTTC. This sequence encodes CASSESSGTGAYEQYF.

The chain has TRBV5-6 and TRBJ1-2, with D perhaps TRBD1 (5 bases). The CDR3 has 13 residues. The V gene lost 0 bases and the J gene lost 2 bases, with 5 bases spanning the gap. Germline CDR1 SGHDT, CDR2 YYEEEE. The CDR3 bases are TGTGCCAGCAGCTTGGACAGGAACTATGGCTACACCTTC. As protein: CASSLDRNYGYTF.